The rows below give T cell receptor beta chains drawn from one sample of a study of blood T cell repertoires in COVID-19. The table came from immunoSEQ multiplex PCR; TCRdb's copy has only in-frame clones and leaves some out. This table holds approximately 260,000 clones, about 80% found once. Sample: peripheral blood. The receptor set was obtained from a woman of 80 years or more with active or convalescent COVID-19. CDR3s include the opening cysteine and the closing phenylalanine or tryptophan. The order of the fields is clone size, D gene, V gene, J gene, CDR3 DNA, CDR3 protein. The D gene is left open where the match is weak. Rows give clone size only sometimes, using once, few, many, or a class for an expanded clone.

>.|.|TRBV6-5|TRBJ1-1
TGTGCCAGCAGGGTGGGGGGGAGCACTGAAGCTTTCTTT
CASRVGGSTEAFF
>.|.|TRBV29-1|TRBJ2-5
TGCAGCGTTCCCAGCGGCACCCGTGAGACCCAGTACTTC
CSVPSGTRETQYF
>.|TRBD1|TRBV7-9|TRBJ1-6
TGTGCCAGCAGCTGGGGGACAGGGGATAATTCACCCCTCCACTTT
CASSWGTGDNSPLHF
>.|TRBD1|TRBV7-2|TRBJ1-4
TGTGCCAGCAGCGGCCAACAGGGGACTAATGAAAAACTGTTTTTT
CASSGQQGTNEKLFF
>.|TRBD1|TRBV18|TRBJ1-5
TGTGCCAGCTCACCCGAGACAGGGTCGGCCCAGCATTTT
CASSPETGSAQHF
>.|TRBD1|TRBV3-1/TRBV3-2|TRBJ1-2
TGTGCCAGCAGCCCACAGGGGGCCTATGGCTACACCTTC
CASSPQGAYGYTF
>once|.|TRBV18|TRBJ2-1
TGTGCCAGCTCACCGAGTAGGAAGGGGTACAATGAGCAGTTCTTC
CASSPSRKGYNEQFF
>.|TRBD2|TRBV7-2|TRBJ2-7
TGTGCCAGCAGCGAGACTAGCGGGAGCGACGAGCAGTACTTC
CASSETSGSDEQYF
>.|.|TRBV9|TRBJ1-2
TGTGCCAGCAGCGTAGGAGGGACACTTGCTCTGGGCTACACCTTC
CASSVGGTLALGYTF
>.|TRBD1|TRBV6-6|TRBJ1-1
TGTGCCAGCAGAGAACAGGGGAGTGGTGAAGCTTTCTTT
CASREQGSGEAFF
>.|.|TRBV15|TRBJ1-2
TGTGCCACCAGCAGAGATTGGACAGCGGACGGCTACACCTTC
CATSRDWTADGYTF
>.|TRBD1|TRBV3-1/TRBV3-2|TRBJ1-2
TGTGCCAGCAGCCGACAGGGGGCGCAGGTCTATGGCTACACCTTC
CASSRQGAQVYGYTF
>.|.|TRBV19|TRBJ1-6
TGTGCCAGTAGTAAAAGGACAGACCTTAATTCACCCCTCCACTTT
CASSKRTDLNSPLHF
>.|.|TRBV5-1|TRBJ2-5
TGCGCCAGCAGCGGTGGAAGGGGGGGCGAGGAGACCCAGTACTTC
CASSGGRGGEETQYF
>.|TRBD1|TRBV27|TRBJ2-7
TGTGCCAGCAGTTTAAGGGGGGACAGGGTTTCCTACGAGCAGTACTTC
CASSLRGDRVSYEQYF
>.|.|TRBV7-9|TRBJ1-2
TGTGCCAGCAGCTTGGGGCCCTCCTATGGCTACACCTTC
CASSLGPSYGYTF
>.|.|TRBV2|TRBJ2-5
TGTGCCAGCAGTGAATCGCAAGAGACCCAGTACTTC
CASSESQETQYF
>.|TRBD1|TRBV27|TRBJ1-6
TGTGCCAGCAGTTGGACAGGGGGCGGGTCACCCCTCCACTTT
CASSWTGGGSPLHF
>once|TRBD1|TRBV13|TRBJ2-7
TGTGCCAGCAGCTTTAAGGACAGGGGCGACGAGCAGTACTTC
CASSFKDRGDEQYF
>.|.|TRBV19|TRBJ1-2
TGTGCCAGTAGTGCGCCGGGGTATGCTAACTATGGCTACACCTTC
CASSAPGYANYGYTF
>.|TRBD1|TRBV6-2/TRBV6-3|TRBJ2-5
TGTGCCAGCAGCCGGACAGGGACGGAGACCCAGTACTTC
CASSRTGTETQYF
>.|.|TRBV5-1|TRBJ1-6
TGCGCCAGCAGCCCCAGTGGACAGTCGAATTCACCCCTCCACTTT
CASSPSGQSNSPLHF
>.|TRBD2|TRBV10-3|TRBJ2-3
TGTGCCATCAGTGAGTCTTTTAGCGGGATGCAAGATACGCAGTATTTT
CAISESFSGMQDTQYF
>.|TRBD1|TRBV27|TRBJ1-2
TGTGCCAGCAGCGGGGACAGGGTGTCGGGCTACACCTTC
CASSGDRVSGYTF
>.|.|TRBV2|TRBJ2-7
TGTGCCAGCACCCCTCAACCAGGGGGGACCATGTACTTC
CASTPQPGGTMYF
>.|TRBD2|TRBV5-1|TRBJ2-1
TGCGCCAGCAGCGGCCCCGCTAGCGGGGGGACCAATGAGCAGTTCTTC
CASSGPASGGTNEQFF
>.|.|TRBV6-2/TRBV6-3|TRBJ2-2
TGTGCCAGCAGTTCTGGTCGGGAAATCACCGGGGAGCTGTTTTTT
CASSSGREITGELFF
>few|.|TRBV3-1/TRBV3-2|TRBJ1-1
TGTGCCAGCAGCCAAGAGGTCGGGGAAGCTTTCTTT
CASSQEVGEAFF
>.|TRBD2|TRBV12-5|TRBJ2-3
TGTGCTAGTGGTTTGGTCGGGACTAGCGGGAGGGCCACAGATACGCAGTATTTT
CASGLVGTSGRATDTQYF
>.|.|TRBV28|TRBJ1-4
TGTGCCAGCAGTTTACCGGGTACTAATCGGGAAAAACTGTTTTTT
CASSLPGTNREKLFF
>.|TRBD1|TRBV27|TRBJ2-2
TGTGCCAGCAGTCTGCGACAGGGTCTCCCCGGGGAGCTGTTTTTT
CASSLRQGLPGELFF
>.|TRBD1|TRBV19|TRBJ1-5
TGTGCCAGTAGTTTACTACCGACAGGGAATCAGCCCCAGCATTTT
CASSLLPTGNQPQHF
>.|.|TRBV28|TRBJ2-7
TGTGCCATCCAGGACAGTCTTAACTACGAGCAGTACTTC
CAIQDSLNYEQYF
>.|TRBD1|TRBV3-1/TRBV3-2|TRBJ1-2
TGTGCCAGCAGCCAAGCTCAGGGGGCGCGTAGCTATGGCTACACCTTC
CASSQAQGARSYGYTF
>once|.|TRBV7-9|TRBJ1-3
TGTGCCAGCAGCAATACCGCGTTTAGCTCTGGAAACACCATATATTTT
CASSNTAFSSGNTIYF
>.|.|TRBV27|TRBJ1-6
TGTGCCAGCAGACAGTTAAGATCTTCACCCCTCCACTTT
CASRQLRSSPLHF
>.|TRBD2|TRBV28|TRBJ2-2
TGTGCCAGCAGTTTATTGGTTAGCGGGGGCGCGAACACCGGGGAGCTGTTTTTT
CASSLLVSGGANTGELFF